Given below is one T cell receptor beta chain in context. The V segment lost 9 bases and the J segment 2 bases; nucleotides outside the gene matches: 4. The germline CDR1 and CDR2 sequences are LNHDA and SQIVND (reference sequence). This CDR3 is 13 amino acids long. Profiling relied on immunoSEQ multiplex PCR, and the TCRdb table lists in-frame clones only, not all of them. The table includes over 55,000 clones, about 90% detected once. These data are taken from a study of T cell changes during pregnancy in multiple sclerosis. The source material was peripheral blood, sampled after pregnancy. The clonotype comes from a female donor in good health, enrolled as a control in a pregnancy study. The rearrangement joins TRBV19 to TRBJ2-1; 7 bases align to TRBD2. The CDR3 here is CASTSATYNEQFF. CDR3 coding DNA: TGTGCCAGCACTAGCGCAACCTACAATGAGCAGTTCTTC.